This T cell receptor (beta chain) was found in a study of sequential checkpoint blockade in melanoma. Treatment noted: randomized to nivolumab then ipilimumab (arm A) or the reverse (arm B). Assay used: immunoSEQ multiplex PCR; TCRdb lists only in-frame clones, some missing. The data contain approximately 20,000 clones, roughly 73% of them singletons. Germline V lookup: CDR1 SGDLS, CDR2 YYNGEE. Trimming stripped 6 bases from V and 2 bases from J, with 15 bases between. This CDR3 is built from 15 residues. V usage is TRBV9 and J usage is TRBJ2-1; the D call may be TRBD1 or TRBD2 (5 bases each). The TCR was taken from a human donor with melanoma. The starting material was tumor tissue (inferred from file names), obtained from a patient given nivolumab and ipilimumab in sequence. CDR3 amino acids: CASTDSGDTYNEQFF. In DNA form, the CDR3 reads TGTGCCAGCACCGACAGCGGAGATACCTACAATGAGCAGTTCTTC.